This TCR beta chain emerged from a study of T-cell reconstitution after alpha-beta-depleted transplantation in children. General study points: By about two months after transplant, alpha-beta T cells reportedly arose from several hundred graft clones that had expanded. Several patients had high TCRbeta diversity at day 60; it came from surviving recipient T cells and thymic progenitors.

Germline CDR1 reads SGHRS; CDR2 reads YFSETQ. This CDR3 spans 14 amino acids. V shed 2 bases and J shed 0 bases, with 6 bases lying between them. Note on this clonotype: The antigen remains undetermined.

Preparation of the TCRbeta library involved a method that used unique molecular identifiers. In TCRdb, the PCR reads were re-called with MiXCR into one record per CDR3 protein. Altogether fewer than 550,000 distinct CDR3 sequences are present, roughly an eighth being singletons, with the ten largest covering 14%. The sample was PBMCs, mostly from graft donor cells, taken 180 days after TCRalphabeta/CD19-depleted stem cell transplant. V gene TRBV5-1 combines with J gene TRBJ2-4; D unresolved. The TCR comes from a female patient aged 2 to 10 who had a stem cell transplant for aplastic anemia, so the T cells may come from the graft donor. CDR3 residues: CASSFRLAKNIQYF. The CDR3 nucleotides are TGCGCCAGCAGCTTTCGTCTAGCCAAAAACATTCAGTACTTC.